A selection of T cell receptor beta chains follows, all from one sample in a study of T-cell reconstitution after alpha-beta-depleted transplantation in children. TCRdb re-called the PCR reads with MiXCR, one entry per CDR3 protein. The sample records approximately 88,000 distinct CDR3 sequences, roughly an eighth being singletons. The sample consisted of PBMCs from the stem cell graft donor, taken from the stem cell graft. The receptors were gathered from a human donor who donated a stem cell graft to a child with inherited bone marrow failure. CDR3s include the opening cysteine and the closing phenylalanine or tryptophan. Fields, in order: D gene, J gene, V gene, CDR3 length, clone size, CDR3 DNA, CDR3 protein. The D gene is left open where the match is weak. The size of a clone is reported for some rows only, either as once, few or many, or as a class for expanded clones.

-,TRBJ1-1,TRBV3-1,15,many,TGTGCCAGCAGCCCCGCCGGGGGGGCCTATACTGAAGCTTTCTTT,CASSPAGGAYTEAFF
TRBD1,TRBJ1-2,TRBV7-9,14,-,TGTGCCAGCAGCTTAGGGGGACAGGGCTATGGCTACACCTTC,CASSLGGQGYGYTF
-,TRBJ1-4,TRBV20-1,13,many,TGCAGTGCTAGCGCAGGGCTTAATGAAAAACTGTTTTTT,CSASAGLNEKLFF
-,TRBJ2-7,TRBV5-1,15,many,TGCGCCAGCAGCCTCTCCCCCGGGGTCCCCTACGAGCAGTACTTC,CASSLSPGVPYEQYF
-,TRBJ2-7,TRBV20-1,14,many,TGCAGTGCTAGCGTCACTAGGGACTCCTACGAGCAGTACTTC,CSASVTRDSYEQYF
TRBD1,TRBJ1-4,TRBV20-1,14,many,TGCAGTGCCGCAGAAGACAGGGTTGATGAAAAACTGTTTTTT,CSAAEDRVDEKLFF
-,TRBJ2-1,TRBV5-1,17,many,TGCGCCAGCAGCGACAAAACAGCGTCGAGCTCCTACAATGAGCAGTTCTTC,CASSDKTASSSYNEQFF
TRBD1,TRBJ2-7,TRBV4-1,15,many,TGCGCCAGCAGCCAAGGGGACAGAGAGAAGGCCGAGCAGTACTTC,CASSQGDREKAEQYF
-,TRBJ1-1,TRBV29-1,12,few,TGCAGCGCTACTGTCCTGGGCACTGAAGCTTTCTTT,CSATVLGTEAFF
TRBD2,TRBJ2-3,TRBV12-3/TRBV12-4,15,-,TGTGCCAGCAGGGAACTAGCGGCCAGCACAGATACGCAGTATTTT,CASRELAASTDTQYF
-,TRBJ2-2,TRBV24-1,16,many,TGTGCCACCAGTGATTCCTCAACGACTCGGAAAGGGGAGCTGTTTTTT,CATSDSSTTRKGELFF
TRBD1,TRBJ1-1,TRBV4-3,15,-,TGCGCCAGCAGCCCTCAGGGACAGTTGAACACTGAAGCTTTCTTT,CASSPQGQLNTEAFF
-,TRBJ1-5,TRBV6-5,14,few,TGTGCCAGCAGTTACGGGTATAGCAATCAGCCCCAGCATTTT,CASSYGYSNQPQHF
-,TRBJ1-2,TRBV18,11,many,TGTGCCAGCTCCCTGTCCTACGGCTACACCTTC,CASSLSYGYTF
-,TRBJ2-7,TRBV24-1,11,many,TGTGCCACCGGGACGACACGCGAGCAGTACTTC,CATGTTREQYF
-,TRBJ2-6,TRBV12-3/TRBV12-4,17,-,TGTGCCAGCAGTTTTCACGGTCTGGGGTCTGGGGCCAACGTCCTGACTTTC,CASSFHGLGSGANVLTF
-,TRBJ1-1,TRBV15,13,many,TGTGCCACCAGCAGAGCGAGGGACCCTGAAGCTTTCTTT,CATSRARDPEAFF
-,TRBJ2-7,TRBV5-1,15,-,TGCGCCAGCAGCTTGAGGCAGGGAAAAGCCTACGAGCAGTACTTC,CASSLRQGKAYEQYF
-,TRBJ1-3,TRBV7-8,16,many,TGTGCCAGCAGCTTAGGGGACCTCCGGGTTGGAAACACCATATATTTT,CASSLGDLRVGNTIYF
TRBD1,TRBJ1-1,TRBV15,14,many,TGTGCCACCAGCACGGACAGGGGGCGAACTGAAGCTTTCTTT,CATSTDRGRTEAFF
TRBD1,TRBJ1-2,TRBV28,12,many,TGTGCCAGTCGAACAGGGGGCTATGGCTACACCTTC,CASRTGGYGYTF
-,TRBJ2-5,TRBV5-1,16,many,TGCGCCAGCAGCCCCGTGGGACAACTAAGGCAAGAGACCCAGTACTTC,CASSPVGQLRQETQYF
-,TRBJ2-5,TRBV4-2,13,many,TGTGCCAGCAGCCAGCGCAGCCAAGAGACCCAGTACTTC,CASSQRSQETQYF
-,TRBJ2-7,TRBV5-5,16,few,TGTGCCAGCAGCCCCGGAACCGCCCGGGGGTCCTACGAGCAGTACTTC,CASSPGTARGSYEQYF
-,TRBJ2-3,TRBV7-2,16,many,TGTGCCAGCAGCTTAGTAGGGATTCCTAGCACAGATACGCAGTATTTT,CASSLVGIPSTDTQYF
TRBD1,TRBJ1-2,TRBV9,14,few,TGTGCCAGCAGCGCTAGGTCAGGGGGAGAGGGCTACACCTTC,CASSARSGGEGYTF
TRBD1,TRBJ1-3,TRBV4-3,18,many,TGCGCCAGCAGCCGGTTATGGGGACAGACCGAATTTGGAAACACCATATATTTT,CASSRLWGQTEFGNTIYF
-,TRBJ1-1,TRBV28,14,many,TGTGCCAGCGACCTGGGGGCGGGCGTCACTGAAGCTTTCTTT,CASDLGAGVTEAFF
-,TRBJ1-3,TRBV7-6,14,few,TGTGCCAGCAGCCTGAACAGGGTTGGAAACACCATATATTTT,CASSLNRVGNTIYF
-,TRBJ1-6,TRBV19,15,many,TGTGCCAGTAGTATAGGCCGGACAGATGGTTCACCCCTCCACTTT,CASSIGRTDGSPLHF
-,TRBJ2-1,TRBV6-2/TRBV6-3,16,-,TGTGCCAGCAGTTACGGAGGGAAACTAACCTACAATGAGCAGTTCTTC,CASSYGGKLTYNEQFF
TRBD2,TRBJ2-5,TRBV6-2/TRBV6-3,17,many,TGTGCCAGCAGTTACCCCCTGCGGGGGGGCTCTCAAGAGACCCAGTACTTC,CASSYPLRGGSQETQYF
TRBD1,TRBJ2-2,TRBV15,16,many,TGTGCCACCACCCCGGGACAGGGGGATCTCACCGGGGAGCTGTTTTTT,CATTPGQGDLTGELFF
-,TRBJ2-3,TRBV7-9,12,many,TGTGCCAGCTCAGCTTATTCAGATACGCAGTATTTT,CASSAYSDTQYF
-,TRBJ2-3,TRBV9,12,many,TGTGCCAGCCGAGGGGGCACAGATACGCAGTATTTT,CASRGGTDTQYF
TRBD1,TRBJ2-7,TRBV20-1,12,many,TGCAGTGTGACAGGGCAGTCCTACGAGCAGTACTTC,CSVTGQSYEQYF
-,TRBJ2-7,TRBV20-1,14,many,TGCAGTGCTAGAGACCCGGTGACAGGCCACGAGCAGTACTTC,CSARDPVTGHEQYF
TRBD1,TRBJ1-4,TRBV20-1,15,many,TGCAGTGCCCGACCCGTGACAGGGAGCTACGAAAAACTGTTTTTT,CSARPVTGSYEKLFF
-,TRBJ2-3,TRBV18,13,many,TGTGCCAGCGCCAGCCCTAGCACAGATACGCAGTATTTT,CASASPSTDTQYF
-,TRBJ1-4,TRBV5-1,14,many,TGCGCCAGCAGCGTCGGACGAGGTGGCGAAAAACTGTTTTTT,CASSVGRGGEKLFF
-,TRBJ2-3,TRBV28,16,-,TGTGCCAGCAGTTCCCACGCCGGTAGCAGCACAGATACGCAGTATTTT,CASSSHAGSSTDTQYF
-,TRBJ2-1,TRBV20-1,16,-,TGCAGTGCTAGAGCCCGGACGCGCTCCGCGTACAATGAGCAGTTCTTC,CSARARTRSAYNEQFF
-,TRBJ1-2,TRBV11-1,13,many,TGTGCCAGCAGCCCGGACGGTACCTATGGCTACACCTTC,CASSPDGTYGYTF
TRBD2,TRBJ2-3,TRBV20-1,15,few,TGCAGTGGTGAGGCCAGCGGGGGCGGCACAGATACGCAGTATTTT,CSGEASGGGTDTQYF
-,TRBJ1-1,TRBV9,14,many,TGTGCCAGCAGCAGGGTGGGACAGAACACTGAAGCTTTCTTT,CASSRVGQNTEAFF
-,TRBJ2-2,TRBV7-9,16,many,TGTGCCAGCAGCATTACCGGGACGGCAAACACCGGGGAGCTGTTTTTT,CASSITGTANTGELFF
TRBD1,TRBJ1-2,TRBV28,15,-,TGTGCCAGCACTCTAGGTCGGGACAGGCCTTGGGGCTACACCTTC,CASTLGRDRPWGYTF
TRBD1,TRBJ1-5,TRBV28,15,few,TGTGCCAGCAGACCGCCGGGACAGGGGAATCAGCCCCAGCATTTT,CASRPPGQGNQPQHF
-,TRBJ2-3,TRBV7-2,15,many,TGTGCCAGCAGCTCGCGAGGGCCGGGGGCAGATACGCAGTATTTT,CASSSRGPGADTQYF
-,TRBJ2-1,TRBV29-1,15,few,TGCAGCGTTGCAAGTGGGACACCATCCTACAATGAGCAGTTCTTC,CSVASGTPSYNEQFF